The source of this TCR beta chain is a study of blood T cell repertoires in COVID-19. Some clones are missing from TCRdb's copy, which holds only in-frame ones; the method was immunoSEQ multiplex PCR. The table includes some 65,000 clones, 80% to 90% detected once. The CDR3 contains 15 residues. The junction had 8 bases not matched to a gene; V was cut back by 0 bases and J by 6 bases. The germline gives CDR1 SGHRS, CDR2 YFSETQ. The receptor comes from a woman over 75 with active COVID-19. The rearrangement uses TRBV5-1 and TRBJ2-5; TRBD1 matches 7 bases. Input material: peripheral blood. The CDR3 sequence: CASSLVPGQDKTQYF. CDR3 DNA sequence: TGCGCCAGCAGCTTGGTCCCTGGACAGGACAAGACCCAGTACTTC.